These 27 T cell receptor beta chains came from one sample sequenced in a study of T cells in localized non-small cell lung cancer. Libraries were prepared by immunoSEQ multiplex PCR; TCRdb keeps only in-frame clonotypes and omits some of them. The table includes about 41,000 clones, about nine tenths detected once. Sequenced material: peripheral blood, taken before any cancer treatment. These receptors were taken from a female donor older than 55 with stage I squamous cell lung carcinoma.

Written as DNA, the CDR3 is TGTGCCAGCACCCGGGGTCGGGCGGAGGCAGATACGCAGTATTTT. It is translated as CASTRGRAEADTQYF. The V call is TRBV7-3, the J call TRBJ2-3; maybe TRBD2 (5 bases). Per the germline V gene, CDR1 is SGHTA and CDR2 is FQGTGA. The CDR3 extends over 15 amino acids. The ends were cut back, 7 bases at V and 4 bases at J, with 18 bases in the middle. Using reference TRBV7-3 and TRBJ2-3 for the parts outside the CDR3, the full variable domain is GAGVSQTPSNKVTEKGKYVELRCDPISGHTALYWYRQSLGQGPEFLIYFQGTGAADDSGLPNDRFFAVRPEGSVSTLKIQRTERGDSAVYLCASTRGRAEADTQYFGPGTRLTVL.

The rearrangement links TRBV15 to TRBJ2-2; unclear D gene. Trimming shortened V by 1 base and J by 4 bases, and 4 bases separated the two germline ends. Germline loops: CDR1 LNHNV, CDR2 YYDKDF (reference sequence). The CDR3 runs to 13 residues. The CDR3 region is CATSRVGTGELFF. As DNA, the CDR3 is TGTGCCACCAGCAGAGTTGGCACCGGGGAGCTGTTTTTT.

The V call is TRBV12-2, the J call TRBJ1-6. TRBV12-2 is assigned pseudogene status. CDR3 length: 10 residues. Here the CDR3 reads CATSVSPLHF. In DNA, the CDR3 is TGTGCAACATCCGTGTCACCCCTCCACTTT.

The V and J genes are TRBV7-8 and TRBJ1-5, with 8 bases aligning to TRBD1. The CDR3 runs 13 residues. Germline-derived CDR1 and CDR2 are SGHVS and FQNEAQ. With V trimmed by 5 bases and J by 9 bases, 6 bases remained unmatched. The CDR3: CASSVQGGGPQHF. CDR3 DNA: TGTGCCAGCAGCGTACAGGGGGGAGGGCCCCAGCATTTT.

The CDR3 DNA is TGTGCCAGTACTCTGCAGAGCGGCACCTACAATGAGCAGTTCTTC. Encoded protein: CASTLQSGTYNEQFF. This chain connects TRBV19 to TRBJ2-1; D might be TRBD2 (5 bases). The V gene's germline CDR1 is LNHDA and CDR2 SQIVND (reference sequence). V dropped 7 bases and J dropped 2 bases, with 15 bases sitting between them. The CDR3 is made up of 15 amino acids.

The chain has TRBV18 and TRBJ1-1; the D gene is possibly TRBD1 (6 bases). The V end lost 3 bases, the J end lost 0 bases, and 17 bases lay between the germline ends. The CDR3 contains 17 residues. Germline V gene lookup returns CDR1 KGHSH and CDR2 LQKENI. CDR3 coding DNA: TGTGCCAGCTCACCTATTAGAACAGGGACCATGAACACTGAAGCTTTCTTT. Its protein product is CASSPIRTGTMNTEAFF.

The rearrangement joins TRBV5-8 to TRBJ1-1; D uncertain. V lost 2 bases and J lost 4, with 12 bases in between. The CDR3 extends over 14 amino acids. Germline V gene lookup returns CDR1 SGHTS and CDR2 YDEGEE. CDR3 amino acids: CASSFSRRRTEAFF. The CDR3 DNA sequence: TGTGCCAGCAGCTTCAGCCGGAGGCGCACTGAAGCTTTCTTT.

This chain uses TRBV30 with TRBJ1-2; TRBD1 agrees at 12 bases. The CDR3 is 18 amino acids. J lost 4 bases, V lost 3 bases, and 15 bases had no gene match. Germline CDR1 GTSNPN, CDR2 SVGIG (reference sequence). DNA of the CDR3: TGTGCCTGGAGCAGATCCGGGACAGGGGGCTGGGTTAGCTATGGCTACACCTTC. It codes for CAWSRSGTGGWVSYGYTF.

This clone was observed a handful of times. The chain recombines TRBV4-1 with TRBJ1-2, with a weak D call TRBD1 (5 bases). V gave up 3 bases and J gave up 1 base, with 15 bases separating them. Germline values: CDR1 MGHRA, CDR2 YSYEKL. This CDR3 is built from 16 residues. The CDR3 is CASSQGRGGLNYGYTF. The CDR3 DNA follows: TGCGCCAGCAGCCAGGGCCGGGGCGGCCTTAACTATGGCTACACCTTC.

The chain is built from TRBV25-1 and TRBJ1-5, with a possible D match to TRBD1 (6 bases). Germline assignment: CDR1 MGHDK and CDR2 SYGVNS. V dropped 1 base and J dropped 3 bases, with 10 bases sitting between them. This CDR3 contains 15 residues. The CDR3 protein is CASSESTGFNQPQHF. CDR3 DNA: TGTGCCAGCAGTGAATCGACAGGTTTCAATCAGCCCCAGCATTTT.

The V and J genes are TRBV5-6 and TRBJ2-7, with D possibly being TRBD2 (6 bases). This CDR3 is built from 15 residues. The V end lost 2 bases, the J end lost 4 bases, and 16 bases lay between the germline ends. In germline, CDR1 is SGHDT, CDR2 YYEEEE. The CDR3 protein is CASSFRGAGRYEQYF. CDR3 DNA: TGTGCCAGCAGCTTTCGTGGAGCGGGCAGATACGAGCAGTACTTC.

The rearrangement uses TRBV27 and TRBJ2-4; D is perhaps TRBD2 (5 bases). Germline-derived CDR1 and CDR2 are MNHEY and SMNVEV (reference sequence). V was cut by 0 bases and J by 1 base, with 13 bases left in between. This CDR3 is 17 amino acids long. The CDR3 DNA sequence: TGTGCCAGCAGTTTATCGCTACAAAGGAGGGCCAAAAACATTCAGTACTTC. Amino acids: CASSLSLQRRAKNIQYF.

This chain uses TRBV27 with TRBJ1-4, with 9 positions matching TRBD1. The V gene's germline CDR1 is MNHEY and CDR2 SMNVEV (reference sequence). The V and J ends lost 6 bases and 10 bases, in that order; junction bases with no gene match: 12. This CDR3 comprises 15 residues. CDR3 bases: TGTGCCAGCAGCGTAGGTGGGACAGGGTTTGGAAAACTGTTTTTT. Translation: CASSVGGTGFGKLFF.

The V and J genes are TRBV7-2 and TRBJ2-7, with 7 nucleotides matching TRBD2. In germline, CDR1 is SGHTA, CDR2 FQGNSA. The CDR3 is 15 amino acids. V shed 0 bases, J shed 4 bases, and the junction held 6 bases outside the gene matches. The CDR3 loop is CASSLAGGSRYEQYF. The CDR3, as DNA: TGTGCCAGCAGCTTAGCGGGAGGGAGTAGGTACGAGCAGTACTTC.

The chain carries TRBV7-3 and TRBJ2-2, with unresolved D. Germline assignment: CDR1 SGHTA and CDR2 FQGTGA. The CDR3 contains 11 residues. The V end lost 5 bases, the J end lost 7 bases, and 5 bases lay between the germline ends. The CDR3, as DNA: TGTGCCAGCAGCGCAAGCGGGGAGCTGTTTTTT. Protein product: CASSASGELFF. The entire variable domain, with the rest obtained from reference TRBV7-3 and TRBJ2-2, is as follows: GAGVSQTPSNKVTEKGKYVELRCDPISGHTALYWYRQSLGQGPEFLIYFQGTGAADDSGLPNDRFFAVRPEGSVSTLKIQRTERGDSAVYLCASSASGELFFGEGSRLTVL.

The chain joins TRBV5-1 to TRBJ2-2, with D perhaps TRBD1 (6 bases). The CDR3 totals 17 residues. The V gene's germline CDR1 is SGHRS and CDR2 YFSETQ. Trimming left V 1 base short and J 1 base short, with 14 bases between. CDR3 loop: CASSLSGTSLNTGELFF. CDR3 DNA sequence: TGCGCCAGCAGCTTGAGTGGGACAAGCCTGAACACCGGGGAGCTGTTTTTT.

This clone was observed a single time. Written as DNA, the CDR3 is TGTGCCAGCAGGTTGACTCGGGGGAACACTGAAGCTTTCTTT. Protein: CASRLTRGNTEAFF. The chain recombines TRBV7-9 with TRBJ1-1; no definite D call. Germline V CDR1 and CDR2: SEHNR, FQNEAQ (reference sequence). The V end lost 6 bases, the J end lost 1 base, and 12 bases lay between the germline ends. CDR3 length equals 14 residues.

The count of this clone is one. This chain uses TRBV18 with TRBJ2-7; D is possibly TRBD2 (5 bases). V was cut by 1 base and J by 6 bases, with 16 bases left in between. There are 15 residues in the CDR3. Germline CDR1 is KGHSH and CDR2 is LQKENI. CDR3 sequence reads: CASSPREAVTGEQYF. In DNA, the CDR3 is TGTGCCAGCTCACCACGAGAAGCGGTTACGGGCGAGCAGTACTTC. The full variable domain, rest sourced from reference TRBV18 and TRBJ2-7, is NAGVMQNPRHLVRRRGQEARLRCSPMKGHSHVYWYRQLPEEGLKFMVYLQKENIIDESGMPKERFSAEFPKEGPSILRIQQVVRGDSAAYFCASSPREAVTGEQYFGPGTRLTVT.

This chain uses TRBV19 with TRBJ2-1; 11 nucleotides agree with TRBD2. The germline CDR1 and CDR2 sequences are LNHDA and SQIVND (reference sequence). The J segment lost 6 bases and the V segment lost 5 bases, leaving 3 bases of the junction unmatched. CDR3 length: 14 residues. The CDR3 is CASSPLAGANEQFF. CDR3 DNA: TGTGCCAGTAGTCCACTAGCGGGAGCCAATGAGCAGTTCTTC.

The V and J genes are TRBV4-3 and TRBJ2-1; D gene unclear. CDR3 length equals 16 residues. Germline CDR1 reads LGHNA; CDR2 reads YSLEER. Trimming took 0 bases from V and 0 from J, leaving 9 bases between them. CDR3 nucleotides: TGCGCCAGCAGCCAAGATGTAGGTGGCTCCTACAATGAGCAGTTCTTC. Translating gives CASSQDVGGSYNEQFF.

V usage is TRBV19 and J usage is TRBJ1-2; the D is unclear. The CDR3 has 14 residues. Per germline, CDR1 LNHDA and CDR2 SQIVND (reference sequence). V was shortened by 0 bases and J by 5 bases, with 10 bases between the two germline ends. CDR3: CASSIDRTAYGYTF. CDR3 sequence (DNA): TGTGCCAGTAGTATAGATCGGACGGCATATGGCTACACCTTC.

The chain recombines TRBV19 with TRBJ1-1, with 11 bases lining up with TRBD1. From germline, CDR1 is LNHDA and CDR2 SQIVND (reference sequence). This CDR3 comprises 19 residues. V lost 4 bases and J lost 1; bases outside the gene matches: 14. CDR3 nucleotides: TGTGCCAGTAGTACTCCCGGGACAGGGGGTGGATTGGGGAACACTGAAGCTTTCTTT. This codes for CASSTPGTGGGLGNTEAFF. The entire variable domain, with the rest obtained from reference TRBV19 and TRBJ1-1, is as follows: DGGITQSPKYLFRKEGQNVTLSCEQNLNHDAMYWYRQDPGQGLRLIYYSQIVNDFQKGDIAEGYSVSREKKESFPLTVTSAQKNPTAFYLCASSTPGTGGGLGNTEAFFGQGTRLTVV.

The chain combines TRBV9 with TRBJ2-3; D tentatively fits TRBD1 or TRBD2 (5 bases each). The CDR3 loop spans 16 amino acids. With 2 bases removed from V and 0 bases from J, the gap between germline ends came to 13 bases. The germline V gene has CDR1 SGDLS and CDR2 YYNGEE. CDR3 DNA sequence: TGTGCCAGCAGCGTGACAGCGGAAGTCAGCACAGATACGCAGTATTTT. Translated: CASSVTAEVSTDTQYF.

Here the CDR3 reads CASSRLQGRLGTQYF. CDR3 in DNA: TGTGCCAGCAGCCGTTTACAGGGCCGGCTGGGGACCCAGTACTTC. This chain uses TRBV11-2 with TRBJ2-5; the D gene is possibly TRBD1 (6 bases). The CDR3 has 15 residues. Deletions cut 5 bases from V and 7 bases from J, with 20 bases between. Germline V gene sequence: CDR1 SGHAT, CDR2 FQNNGV.

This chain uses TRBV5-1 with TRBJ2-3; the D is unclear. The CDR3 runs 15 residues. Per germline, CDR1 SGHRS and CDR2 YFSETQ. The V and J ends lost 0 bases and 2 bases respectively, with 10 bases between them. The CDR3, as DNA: TGCGCCAGCAGCTTGGACACTCCTAACACAGATACGCAGTATTTT. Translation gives CASSLDTPNTDTQYF.

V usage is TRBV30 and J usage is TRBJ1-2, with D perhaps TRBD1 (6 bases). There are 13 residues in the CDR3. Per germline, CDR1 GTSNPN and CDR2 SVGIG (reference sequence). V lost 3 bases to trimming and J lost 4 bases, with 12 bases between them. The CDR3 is CAWRTGRSYGYTF. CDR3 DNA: TGTGCCTGGAGGACAGGCCGATCCTATGGCTACACCTTC.

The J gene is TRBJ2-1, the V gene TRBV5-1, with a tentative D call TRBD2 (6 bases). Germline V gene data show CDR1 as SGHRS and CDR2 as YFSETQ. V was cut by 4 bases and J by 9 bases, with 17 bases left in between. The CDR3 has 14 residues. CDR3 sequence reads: CASSPPFGLSEQFF. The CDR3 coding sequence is TGCGCCAGCAGCCCGCCATTTGGACTAAGTGAGCAGTTCTTC.